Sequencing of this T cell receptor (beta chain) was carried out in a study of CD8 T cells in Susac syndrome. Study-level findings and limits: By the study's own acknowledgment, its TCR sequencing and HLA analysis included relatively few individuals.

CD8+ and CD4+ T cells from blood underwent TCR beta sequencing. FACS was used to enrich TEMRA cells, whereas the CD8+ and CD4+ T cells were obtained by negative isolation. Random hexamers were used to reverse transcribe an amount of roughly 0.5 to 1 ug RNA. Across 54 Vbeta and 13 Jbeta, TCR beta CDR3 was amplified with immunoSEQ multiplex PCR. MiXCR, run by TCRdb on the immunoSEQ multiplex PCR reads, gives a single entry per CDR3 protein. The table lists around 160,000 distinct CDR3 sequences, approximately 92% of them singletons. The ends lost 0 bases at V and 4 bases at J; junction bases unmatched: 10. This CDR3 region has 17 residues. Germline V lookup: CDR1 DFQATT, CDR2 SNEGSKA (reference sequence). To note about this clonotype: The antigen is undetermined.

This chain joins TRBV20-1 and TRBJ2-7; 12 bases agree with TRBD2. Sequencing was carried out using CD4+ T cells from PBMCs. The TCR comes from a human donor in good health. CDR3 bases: TGCAGTGCTAGAGATCGACCGAGACTAGCGGGGGATTACGAGCAGTACTTC. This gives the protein CSARDRPRLAGDYEQYF.